This TCR beta chain was captured in a study of shared clonotypes between healthy human individuals. Adult donors, all healthy and HIV-negative, had no recent acute infections or vaccinations. The CDR3 spans 16 residues. The germline V gene encodes CDR1 MNHNY and CDR2 SVGAGI (reference sequence). V was shortened by 6 bases and J by 0 bases, with 15 bases between the two germline ends. Study processing details: For the immunoSEQ data, sequences were junction-only without quality scores, so filtering differed. Method: immunoSEQ multiplex PCR; TCRdb's copy keeps in-frame clones and lacks some. The V and J calls and clone size come from that table; D and trimming were worked out from the DNA. Of 2,500,000 or so clones listed, about 92% are singletons.

The source of this sequence is a man in his late teens or twenties in good health. J is TRBJ2-1 and V is TRBV6-6; maybe TRBD2 (6 bases). The source material was naive CD4+ T cells sorted from blood. Subset noted: CD45RA+ positively selected. This CDR3 is CASSPGRGSSYNEQFF. The CDR3 region has the DNA TGTGCCAGCAGCCCAGGCCGGGGGAGCTCCTACAATGAGCAGTTCTTC.